A selection of T cell receptor beta chains follows, all from one sample in a study of T cell responses to AZD1222 COVID-19 vaccine. The table came from immunoSEQ multiplex PCR; TCRdb's copy has only in-frame clones and leaves some out. Among some 84,000 clones listed, roughly 88% were seen once. The material was peripheral blood, obtained on day 0 of AZD1222 vaccination. The receptors originated from an adult in good health. CDR3s include the opening cysteine and the closing phenylalanine or tryptophan. D genes are given only for firm matches. Clone size is given for some rows only: seen once, a few or many times, or a class if the clone is expanded.

clone size	J gene	V gene	D gene	CDR3 protein	CDR3 DNA
NA	TRBJ1-2	TRBV18	NA	CASSPLPRGSELVRQGYGYTF	TGTGCCAGCTCGCCCCTTCCGCGCGGTTCTGAGTTGGTGAGGCAGGGTTATGGCTACACCTTC
NA	TRBJ2-1	TRBV28	NA	CASRSGRNSEQFF	TGTGCCAGCAGGTCGGGAAGAAACTCTGAGCAGTTCTTC
NA	TRBJ1-1	TRBV5-1	NA	CASSHDTREAFF	TGCGCCAGCAGCCATGACACACGTGAAGCTTTCTTT
NA	TRBJ2-5	TRBV29-1	TRBD2	CSVYPLAGGRETQYF	TGCAGCGTTTACCCCCTAGCGGGAGGCCGCGAGACCCAGTACTTC
NA	TRBJ1-1	TRBV6-5	NA	CASSPEGGSEAFF	TGTGCCAGCAGTCCCGAAGGGGGTTCTGAAGCTTTCTTT
NA	TRBJ2-5	TRBV2	TRBD2	CASSEALAGVETQYF	TGTGCCAGCAGTGAAGCTCTAGCGGGGGTAGAGACCCAGTACTTC
NA	TRBJ1-2	TRBV7-8	TRBD1	CASSPGTGKDGYTF	TGTGCCAGCAGCCCCGGGACAGGGAAAGATGGCTACACCTTC
NA	TRBJ2-7	TRBV2	TRBD1	CASRTTGGAGNEQYF	TGTGCCAGCAGGACAACAGGGGGCGCTGGGAACGAGCAGTACTTC
few	TRBJ1-5	TRBV4-1	NA	CASSQPDSNQPQHF	TGCGCCAGCAGCCAACCCGACAGCAATCAGCCCCAGCATTTT
once	TRBJ1-2	TRBV6-1	NA	CASSEAFGANYGYTF	TGTGCCAGCAGTGAAGCGTTTGGAGCGAACTATGGCTACACCTTC
NA	TRBJ1-1	TRBV30	NA	CAWNRGMKTEAFF	TGTGCCTGGAATCGGGGTATGAAGACTGAAGCTTTCTTT
NA	TRBJ1-5	TRBV7-9	NA	CASSLGGSLGQPQHF	TGTGCCAGCAGCTTGGGCGGGTCCTTGGGCCAGCCCCAGCATTTT
NA	TRBJ1-4	TRBV3-1/TRBV3-2	TRBD1	CASSQRGTATNEKLFF	TGTGCCAGCAGCCAAAGGGGGACAGCAACTAATGAAAAACTGTTTTTT